This T cell receptor beta chain was sequenced for a study of cytomegalovirus exposure and HLA in healthy donors. The PCR employed 60 Vbeta primers together with 13 Jbeta primers. Produced via immunoSEQ multiplex PCR; TCRdb's table is partial and in-frame only. The sample includes about 200,000 clones, approximately 79% of them seen just once. Study-wide results and caveats: Some TCR beta chains (around 180 of them) were listed as cytomegalovirus-associated.

CDR1 is ENHRY and CDR2 is SYGVKD in the germline V gene. With V trimmed by 3 bases and J by 2 bases, 8 bases remained unmatched. The CDR3 sequence is 16 residues long. In the case of this clone: The antigen remains unidentified.

The chain employs TRBV10-3 and TRBJ2-7; 9 positions match TRBD2. Sequencing used PBMCs. This TCR was sampled from a woman aged 25-40 years in good health and CMV-seropositive. For the CDR3, the DNA is TGTGCCATCAGTGAACCCGAACTAGCGGGTCCCTACGAGCAGTACTTC. It yields the protein CAISEPELAGPYEQYF.